This record concerns one T cell receptor beta chain sequence. V was clipped by 4 bases and J by 5 bases; unmatched bases: 3. The CDR3 runs 15 residues. Germline loops: CDR1 SGHTA, CDR2 FQGNSA. Data came from immunoSEQ multiplex PCR; TCRdb stores just in-frame clones and leaves some out. The top ten hold around 10% of the sample, which has hundreds of thousands of clones, 85% to 90% seen once. The Seattle patients, enrolled during active infection, were followed longitudinally. The data were obtained in a study of blood T cell repertoires in COVID-19. The wider study: Sources were T cells, B-cell-depleted T cells, or PBMCs; the material itself was cDNA or gDNA.

The TCR was taken from a man in his fifties with COVID-19, enrolled during active disease. The chain is built from TRBV7-2 and TRBJ2-5; 14 positions match TRBD2. What was sequenced was peripheral blood. In DNA, the CDR3 is TGTGCCAGCAGCTCCGGGACTAGCGGGGGTGAGACCCAGTACTTC. It translates to CASSSGTSGGETQYF.